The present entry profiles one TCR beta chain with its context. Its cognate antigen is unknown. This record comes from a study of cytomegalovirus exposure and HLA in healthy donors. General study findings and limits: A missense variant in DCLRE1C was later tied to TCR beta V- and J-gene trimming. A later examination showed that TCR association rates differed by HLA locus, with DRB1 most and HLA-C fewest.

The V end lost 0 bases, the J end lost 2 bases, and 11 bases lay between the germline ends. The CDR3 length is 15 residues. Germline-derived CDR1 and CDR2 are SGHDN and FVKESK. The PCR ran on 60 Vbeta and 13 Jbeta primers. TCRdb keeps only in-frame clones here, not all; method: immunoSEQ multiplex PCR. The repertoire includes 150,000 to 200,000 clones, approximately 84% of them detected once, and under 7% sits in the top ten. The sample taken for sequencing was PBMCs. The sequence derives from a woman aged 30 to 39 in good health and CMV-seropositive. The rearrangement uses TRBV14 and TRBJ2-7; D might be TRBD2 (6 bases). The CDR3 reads CASSQESGGTYEQYF. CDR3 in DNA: TGTGCCAGCAGCCAAGAGTCCGGGGGAACCTACGAGCAGTACTTC.